The TCR beta chain described here comes from a study of blood T cells in healthy people across ages. Study observations and caveats: Both higher diversity and more naive CD4+ cells marked long-lived donors when set against aged donors.

The ends were cut back, 2 bases at V and 3 bases at J, with 11 bases in the middle. This CDR3 region has 13 residues. Germline CDR1 GTSNPN, CDR2 SVGIG (reference sequence). Primers used in a second PCR of about 7 to 11 cycles were a sample-barcoded 5' primer and a J-beta primer mix. TCRdb reanalysed the 5' RACE reads using MiXCR and keeps one entry per CDR3 protein. This table holds 1.4 million or so distinct CDR3 sequences, less than 45% found once. A note on this clonotype: Its specificity is unknown.

The sample consisted of blood. The V gene is TRBV30, the J gene TRBJ2-7; D gene ambiguous. This clonotype originated in a woman aged 18-29 years in good health. CDR3 sequence (DNA): TGTGCCTGGAGTACTCAACGCGGCTACGAGCAGTACTTC. This gives the protein CAWSTQRGYEQYF.